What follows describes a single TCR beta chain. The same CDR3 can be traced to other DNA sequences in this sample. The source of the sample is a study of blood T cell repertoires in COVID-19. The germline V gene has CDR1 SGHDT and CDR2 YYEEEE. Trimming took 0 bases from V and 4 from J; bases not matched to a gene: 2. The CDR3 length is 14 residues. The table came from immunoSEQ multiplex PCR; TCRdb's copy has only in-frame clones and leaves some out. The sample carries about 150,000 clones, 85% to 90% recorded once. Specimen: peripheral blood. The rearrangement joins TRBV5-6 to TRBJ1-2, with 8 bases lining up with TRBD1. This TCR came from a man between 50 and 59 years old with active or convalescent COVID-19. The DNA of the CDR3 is TGTGCCAGCAGCTTGGACAGGGGGTCCTATGGCTACACCTTC. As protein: CASSLDRGSYGYTF.